This note documents a single TCR beta chain sequence. Its antigen remains undetermined. Within one base of it there is no much larger clone, and no base qualities were kept. This record belongs to a study of CD8+ T cells in alopecia areata (dated by TCRdb to 2017 to 2018). About the investigation overall: Treated patients were enrolled in an open-label pilot trial of oral tofacitinib, 5 to 10 mg twice daily, for moderate-to-severe alopecia areata. In humans, TCRbeta sequencing was performed on scalp tissue and on sorted CD4+ and CD8+ peripheral blood T cells from healthy controls and from patients with patchy or totalis/universalis alopecia areata. RNA was obtained with the PAXgene miRNA kit for fixed scalp, the miRNeasy kit for PBMCs, and the RNeasy kit for mouse skin. TCRbeta CDR3 regions were amplified by immunoSEQ multiplex PCR with 35 Vbeta forward and 13 Jbeta reverse primers. Tofacitinib was administered for 6 to 18 months, and 6 months of follow-up off drug were then conducted to assess delayed response and recurrence. Tofacitinib-treated patients had biopsies at baseline and at 4 and 24 weeks of treatment, with a later scalp biopsy in several patients. The study used high-throughput TCRbeta sequencing to examine T cell clonal expansion in alopecia areata, in both the C3H/HeJ mouse model and human patients. Scalp clonality was compared among normal scalp (n=4), patchy alopecia areata scalp (n=8), and alopecia totalis/universalis scalp (n=8). For the treated patients, the SALT score, which quantifies what percentage of scalp surface area is affected, served as the measure of disease severity. What the research found in general, with its limitations: Many expanded lesional clones were found to persist in scalp and blood during tofacitinib treatment, and relapse after treatment cessation may be partly explained by this persistence. Tofacitinib significantly lowered scalp clonality and the number of expanded CD8+ clones among the top 100 scalp clones. Because the treated cohort was small and had only one nonresponder, larger studies are needed to examine links between baseline CD8+ expansion and response. Lesional scalp, especially in alopecia totalis/universalis, showed higher clonality and more expanded CD8+ clones than normal scalp, suggesting antigenic drive. Compared with mice, TCR sequences shared between patients were less clear, possibly partly because of HLA diversity across the patient population. Resident alphabeta T cells in normal human skin are also sequenced, complicating scalp TCR repertoire analysis, unlike mouse skin dominated by gammadelta T cells.

Taken from the germline V gene (reference sequence), the CDR1 and CDR2 loops are SEHNR and FQNEAQ. The cysteine opens and the phenylalanine closes a CDR3 of 13 amino acids. Only the CDR3 DNA stays, 39 bases, in frame from base 1. Unmatched junction bases come to 0, with V trimmed by 5 bases and J by 0 bases. To prepare the library, the immunoSEQ multiplex PCR assay was applied. RNA was extracted from all samples and reverse transcribed into cDNA, which served as template for TCR sequencing. SuperScript III was used to make first-strand cDNA, primed with a 2:1 mix of oligo-dT and random hexamers. A synthetic immune receptor repertoire was used to assess amplification bias, and residual bias was removed computationally. As for the authors' bioinformatics: Raw reads were preprocessed to remove errors, and CDR3 was defined by IMGT conventions from the conserved cysteine to phenylalanine. To get clonality, Shannon entropy was normalized by log2 of the number of productive unique TCRs and the result was subtracted from 1. Scalp TCRbeta sequences were cross-referenced with sorted blood CD4 and CD8 repertoires so that the CD4 or CD8 identity of scalp clones could be inferred. Here the immuneACCESS table is served through TCRdb, limited to in-frame sequences with V and J called. Missing clones are a known gap in these copies; in checked studies unresolved V genes cover under half, and the rest lacks a known reason. The V and J calls and clone size were taken over from that table, and D and trimming were inferred from the DNA. A total of around 200,000 clones appear in this sample, around 60% of them only once. Roughly 12% of the sample belongs to the ten largest clones.

Reading the label with the study, this specimen's time point is: about 5 months on oral tofacitinib. The treatment or condition label on this specimen signifies: oral pan-JAK inhibitor, 5-10 mg twice daily. From alopecia areata patients, peripheral blood was collected along with lesional scalp punch biopsies. PBMCs were separated by density centrifugation and stained for CD3, CD4 and CD8, after which CD4+ and CD8+ T cells were sorted on a FACSAria. Sample: CD8+ T cells sorted from blood, taken at week 24, from a patient treated with tofacitinib. The receptor chain draws on TRBV7-9 and TRBJ2-7, with TRBD1 matching 8 junction bases. This receptor was obtained from a human donor with alopecia areata. For the CDR3, the sequence is CASSGQGSYEQYF. Here is the DNA: TGTGCCAGCAGCGGACAGGGCTCCTACGAGCAGTACTTC.